This is a list of T cell receptor beta chains from one sample in a study of early T cells in non-severe SARS-CoV-2 infection. TCRdb passed the 5' RACE reads through MiXCR, listing each CDR3 protein once. In the table there are 30,000 to 35,000 distinct CDR3 sequences, 6.6% of which are singletons. The sample taken for sequencing was whole blood. Receptors originate from an adult who was a healthcare worker with PCR-confirmed SARS-CoV-2 infection or an uninfected control (not recorded which). Each CDR3 is given without its conserved first and last residue.

v_gene: TRBV5-6
CDR3aa: ASSLYLGPTYNEQF

v_gene: TRBV20-1
CDR3aa: SASRAGSNYGEQY

v_gene: TRBV5-1
CDR3aa: ASSLLGTGREETQY

v_gene: TRBV5-1
CDR3aa: ASSPEDGFWYGYT

v_gene: TRBV20-1
CDR3aa: SARRPLAVETQY

v_gene: TRBV29-1
CDR3aa: SVEQRPKTEAF

v_gene: TRBV9
CDR3aa: ASSVGGGLLSDTQY

v_gene: TRBV5-1
CDR3aa: ASSSFDQEYNVLT

v_gene: TRBV7-3
CDR3aa: ASSLRGTAHSYNEQF

v_gene: TRBV7-6
CDR3aa: ASSLGQIISGANVLT

v_gene: TRBV10-2
CDR3aa: ASSESGQGDTDTQY

v_gene: TRBV5-4
CDR3aa: ASSLGQTSGPSSYEQY

v_gene: TRBV4-3
CDR3aa: ASSQGQRGSETQY

v_gene: TRBV6-1
CDR3aa: ASSEPGGWGYT

v_gene: TRBV28
CDR3aa: ASSWYRVSETQY

v_gene: TRBV18
CDR3aa: ASSQNANEQF

v_gene: TRBV7-9
CDR3aa: ASSLRQGGTEAF

v_gene: TRBV6-1
CDR3aa: ASSEKPGQQSYEQY

v_gene: TRBV4-3
CDR3aa: ASSQNAGVREKLF

v_gene: TRBV29-1
CDR3aa: SGGQGAGRNTEAF

v_gene: TRBV28
CDR3aa: ASSHRDYSNQPQH

v_gene: TRBV18
CDR3aa: ASSWDRQGNNYGYT

v_gene: TRBV18
CDR3aa: ASSPPGQGTYEQY

v_gene: TRBV11-2
CDR3aa: ASSLDLGSSYEQY

v_gene: TRBV21-1
CDR3aa: ASQVKGRAEQF

v_gene: TRBV6-4
CDR3aa: ASSARTSGLQETQY

v_gene: TRBV6-5
CDR3aa: ASSYSKRFYEQY

v_gene: TRBV6-1
CDR3aa: ASSVAATAEAF

v_gene: TRBV28
CDR3aa: ASSLPTGVYEQY

v_gene: TRBV4-1
CDR3aa: ASSHLTGSLTDTQY

v_gene: TRBV5-1
CDR3aa: ASSLTSGNTGELF

v_gene: TRBV12-3/TRBV12-4
CDR3aa: ASSQGQINTEAF

v_gene: TRBV20-1
CDR3aa: SARDMGEPQH

v_gene: TRBV3-1
CDR3aa: ASSQTRAEAF

v_gene: TRBV20-1
CDR3aa: SAHGGVPRVHGNQPQH

v_gene: TRBV6-2/TRBV6-3
CDR3aa: ASSYSGSKNIQY

v_gene: TRBV28
CDR3aa: ASSFKDRRAYSYNEQF